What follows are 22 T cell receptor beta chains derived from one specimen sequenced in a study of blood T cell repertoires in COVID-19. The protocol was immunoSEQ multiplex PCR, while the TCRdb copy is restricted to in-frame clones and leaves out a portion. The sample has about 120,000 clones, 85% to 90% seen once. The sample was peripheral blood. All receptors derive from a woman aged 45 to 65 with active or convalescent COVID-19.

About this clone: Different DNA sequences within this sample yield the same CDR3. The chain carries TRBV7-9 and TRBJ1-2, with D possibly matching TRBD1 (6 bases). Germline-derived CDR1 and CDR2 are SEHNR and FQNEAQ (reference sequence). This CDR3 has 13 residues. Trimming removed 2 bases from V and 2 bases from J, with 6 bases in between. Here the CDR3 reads CASSLQGNYGYTF. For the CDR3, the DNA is TGTGCCAGCAGCTTACAGGGGAACTATGGCTACACCTTC.

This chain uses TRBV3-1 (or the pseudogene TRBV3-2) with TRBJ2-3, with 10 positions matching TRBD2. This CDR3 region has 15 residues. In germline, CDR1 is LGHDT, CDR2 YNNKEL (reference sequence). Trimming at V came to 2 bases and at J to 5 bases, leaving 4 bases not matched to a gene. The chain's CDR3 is CASSQTSGTGDTQYF. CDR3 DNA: TGTGCCAGCAGCCAAACTAGCGGGACTGGAGATACGCAGTATTTT.

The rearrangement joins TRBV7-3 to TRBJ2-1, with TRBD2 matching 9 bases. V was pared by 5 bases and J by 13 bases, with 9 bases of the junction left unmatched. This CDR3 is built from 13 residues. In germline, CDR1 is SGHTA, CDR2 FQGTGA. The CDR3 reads CASSPTRAGGQFF. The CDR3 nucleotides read TGTGCCAGCAGCCCAACTAGAGCGGGAGGACAGTTCTTC.

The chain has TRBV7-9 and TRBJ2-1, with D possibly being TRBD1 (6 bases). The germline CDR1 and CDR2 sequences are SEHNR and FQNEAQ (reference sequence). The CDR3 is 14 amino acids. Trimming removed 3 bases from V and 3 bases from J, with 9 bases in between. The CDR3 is CASSFGTLYNEQFF. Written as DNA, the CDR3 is TGTGCCAGCAGCTTCGGGACACTCTACAATGAGCAGTTCTTC. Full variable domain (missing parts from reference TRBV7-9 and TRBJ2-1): DTGVSQNPRHKITKRGQNVTFRCDPISEHNRLYWYRQTLGQGPEFLTYFQNEAQLEKSRLLSDRFSAERPKGSFSTLEIQRTEQGDSAMYLCASSFGTLYNEQFFGPGTRLTVL.

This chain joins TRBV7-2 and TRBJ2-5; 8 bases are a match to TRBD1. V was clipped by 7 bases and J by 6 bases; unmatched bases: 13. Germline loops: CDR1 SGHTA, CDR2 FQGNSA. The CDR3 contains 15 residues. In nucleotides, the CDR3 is TGTGCCAGCAACCATGACAGGGGTGGGAGGAAGACCCAGTACTTC. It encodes CASNHDRGGRKTQYF.

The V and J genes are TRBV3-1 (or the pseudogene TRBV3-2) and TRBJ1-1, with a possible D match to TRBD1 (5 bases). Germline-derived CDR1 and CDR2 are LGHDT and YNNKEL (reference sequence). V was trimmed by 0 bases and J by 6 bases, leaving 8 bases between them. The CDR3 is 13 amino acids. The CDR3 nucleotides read TGTGCCAGCAGCCAAGATGGCAGGGCTGAAGCTTTCTTT. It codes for CASSQDGRAEAFF.

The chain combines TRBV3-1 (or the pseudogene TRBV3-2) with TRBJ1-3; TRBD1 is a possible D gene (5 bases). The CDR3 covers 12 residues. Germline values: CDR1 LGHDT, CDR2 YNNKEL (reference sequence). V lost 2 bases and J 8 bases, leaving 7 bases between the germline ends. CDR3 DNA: TGTGCCAGCAGCCAATCGGGGGACACCATATATTTT. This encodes CASSQSGDTIYF.

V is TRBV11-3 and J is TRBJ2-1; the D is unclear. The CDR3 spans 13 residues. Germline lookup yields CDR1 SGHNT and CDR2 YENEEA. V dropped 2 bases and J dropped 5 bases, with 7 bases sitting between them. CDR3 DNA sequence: TGTGCCAGCAGCTTAAATGCGGACAATGAGCAGTTCTTC. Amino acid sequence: CASSLNADNEQFF.

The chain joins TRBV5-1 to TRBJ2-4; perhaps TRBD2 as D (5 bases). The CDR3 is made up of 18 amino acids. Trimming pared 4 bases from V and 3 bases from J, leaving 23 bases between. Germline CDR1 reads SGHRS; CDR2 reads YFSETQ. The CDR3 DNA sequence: TGCGCCAGCAGCCTGAGGGCGGGTACTCTCTTAGGCAAAAACATTCAGTACTTC. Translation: CASSLRAGTLLGKNIQYF.

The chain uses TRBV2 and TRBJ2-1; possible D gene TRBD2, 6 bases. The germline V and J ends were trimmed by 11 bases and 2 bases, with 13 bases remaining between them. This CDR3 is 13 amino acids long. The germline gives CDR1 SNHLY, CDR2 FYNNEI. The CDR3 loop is CARVGGAYNEQFF. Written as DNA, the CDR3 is TGTGCCCGCGTGGGGGGAGCCTACAATGAGCAGTTCTTC.

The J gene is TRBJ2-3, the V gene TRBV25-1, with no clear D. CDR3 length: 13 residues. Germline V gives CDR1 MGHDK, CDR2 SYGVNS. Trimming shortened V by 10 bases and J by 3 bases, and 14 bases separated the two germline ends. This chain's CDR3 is CATSRLGTDTQYF. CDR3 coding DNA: TGTGCCACCTCGCGACTCGGAACAGATACGCAGTATTTT.

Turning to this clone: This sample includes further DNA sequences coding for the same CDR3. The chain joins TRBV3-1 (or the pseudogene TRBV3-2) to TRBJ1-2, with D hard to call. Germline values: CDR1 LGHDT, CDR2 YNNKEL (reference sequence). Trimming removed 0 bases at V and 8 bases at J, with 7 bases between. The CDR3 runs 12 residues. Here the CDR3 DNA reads TGTGCCAGCAGCCAAGATAGGAGAGGCTACACCTTC. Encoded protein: CASSQDRRGYTF.

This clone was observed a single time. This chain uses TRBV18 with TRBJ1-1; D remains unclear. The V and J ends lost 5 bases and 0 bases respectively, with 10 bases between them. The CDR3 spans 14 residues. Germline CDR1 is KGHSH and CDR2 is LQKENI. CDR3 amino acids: CASSAQSLNTEAFF. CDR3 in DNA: TGTGCCAGCTCAGCACAGAGCCTGAACACTGAAGCTTTCTTT.

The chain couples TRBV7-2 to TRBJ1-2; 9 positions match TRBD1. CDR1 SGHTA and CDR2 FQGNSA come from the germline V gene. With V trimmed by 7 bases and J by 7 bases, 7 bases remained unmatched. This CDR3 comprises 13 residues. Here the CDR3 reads CASNEQGAAGYTF. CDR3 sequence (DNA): TGTGCCAGCAACGAACAGGGGGCCGCTGGCTACACCTTC.

The CDR3 coding sequence is TGTGCCAGCAGTCTTGCCACAGGGCCCTCCTACTACGAGCAGTACTTC. Its translation is CASSLATGPSYYEQYF. The chain couples TRBV3-1 (or the pseudogene TRBV3-2) to TRBJ2-7; D possibly corresponds to TRBD1 (6 bases). V shed 6 bases and J shed 3 bases, with 21 bases lying between them. The germline V gene has CDR1 LGHDT and CDR2 YNNKEL (reference sequence). The CDR3 totals 16 residues.

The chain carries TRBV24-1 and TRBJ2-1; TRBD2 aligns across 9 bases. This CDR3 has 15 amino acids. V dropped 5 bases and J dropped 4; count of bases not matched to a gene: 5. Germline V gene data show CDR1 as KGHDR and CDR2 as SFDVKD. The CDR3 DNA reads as TGTGCCACCAGTGTCGCGGGAGGGCCTTACAATGAGCAGTTCTTC. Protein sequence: CATSVAGGPYNEQFF.

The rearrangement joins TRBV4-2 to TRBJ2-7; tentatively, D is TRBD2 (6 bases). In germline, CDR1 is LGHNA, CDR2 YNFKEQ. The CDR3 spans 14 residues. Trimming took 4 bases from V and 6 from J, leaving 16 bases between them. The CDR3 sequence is CASSRFSGEIEQYF. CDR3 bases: TGTGCCAGCAGCCGTTTTTCGGGAGAAATCGAGCAGTACTTC.

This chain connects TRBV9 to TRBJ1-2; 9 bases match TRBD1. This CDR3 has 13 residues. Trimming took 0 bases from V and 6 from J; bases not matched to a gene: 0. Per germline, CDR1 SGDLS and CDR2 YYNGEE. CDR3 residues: CASSVGTGDGYTF. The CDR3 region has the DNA TGTGCCAGCAGCGTAGGGACAGGGGATGGCTACACCTTC.

The CDR3 protein is CASRSMTGAGANVLTF. Written as DNA, the CDR3 is TGTGCCAGTAGATCGATGACAGGGGCTGGGGCCAACGTCCTGACTTTC. This chain uses TRBV19 with TRBJ2-6; 8 bases agree with TRBD1. With 6 bases clipped from V and 2 bases from J, the junction kept 6 bases outside the gene matches. The CDR3 is made up of 16 amino acids. Germline V gene data show CDR1 as LNHDA and CDR2 as SQIVND (reference sequence). Looking up the rest from reference TRBV19 and TRBJ2-6 gives the full variable domain: DGGITQSPKYLFRKEGQNVTLSCEQNLNHDAMYWYRQDPGQGLRLIYYSQIVNDFQKGDIAEGYSVSREKKESFPLTVTSAQKNPTAFYLCASRSMTGAGANVLTFGAGSRLTVL.

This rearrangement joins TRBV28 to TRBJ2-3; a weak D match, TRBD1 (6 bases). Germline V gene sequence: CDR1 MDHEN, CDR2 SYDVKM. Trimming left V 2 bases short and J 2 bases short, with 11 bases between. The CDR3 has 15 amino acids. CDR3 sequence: CASSLRDTNTDTQYF. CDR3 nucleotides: TGTGCCAGCAGTTTAAGGGACACCAACACAGATACGCAGTATTTT.

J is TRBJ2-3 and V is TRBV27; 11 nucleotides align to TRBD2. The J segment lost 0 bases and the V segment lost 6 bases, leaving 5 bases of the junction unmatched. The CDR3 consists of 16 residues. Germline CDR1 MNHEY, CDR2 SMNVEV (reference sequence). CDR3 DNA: TGTGCCAGCAGAAGACTAGCGGGACTTAGCACAGATACGCAGTATTTT. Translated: CASRRLAGLSTDTQYF.

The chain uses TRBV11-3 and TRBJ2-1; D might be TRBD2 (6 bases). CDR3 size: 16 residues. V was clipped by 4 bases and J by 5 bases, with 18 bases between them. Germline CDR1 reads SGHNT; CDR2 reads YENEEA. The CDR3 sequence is CASSSLFGRGNNEQFF. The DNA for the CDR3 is TGTGCCAGCAGCTCTCTGTTCGGGCGGGGCAACAATGAGCAGTTCTTC.